Each of the 12 T cell receptor beta chains below was sequenced from the same sample in a study of T-cell reconstitution after alpha-beta-depleted transplantation in children. Unique molecular identifiers featured in how the TCRbeta library was prepared. MiXCR was run by TCRdb on the PCR reads, yielding one entry per CDR3 protein. The sample yields roughly 350,000 distinct CDR3 sequences, about 16% seen once. The source material was PBMCs, mostly from graft donor cells, sampled 360 days after TCRalphabeta/CD19-depleted stem cell transplant. These receptors were obtained from a male patient under 10 years old who had a stem cell transplant for acute lymphoblastic leukemia, so the T cells may come from the graft donor.

This clonotype was counted only a few times. The chain employs TRBV20-1 and TRBJ1-4; no reliable D call. This CDR3 comprises 12 residues. V lost 1 base and J lost 8, with 8 bases in between. Germline V CDR1 and CDR2: DFQATT, SNEGSKA (reference sequence). As DNA, the CDR3 is TGCAGTGCTAGAGGGACTAGCGAAAAACTGTTTTTT. Its protein is CSARGTSEKLFF.

V and J are TRBV11-1 and TRBJ2-1; no reliable D call. The CDR3 is made up of 13 amino acids. The V end lost 3 bases, the J end lost 5 bases, and 8 bases lay between the germline ends. Germline CDR1 SGHAT, CDR2 FQDESV (reference sequence). The CDR3 coding sequence is TGTGCCAGCAGCTTGGAGACCAACAATGAGCAGTTCTTC. Its protein is CASSLETNNEQFF.

This clonotype has more than one count but fewer than ten. The V call is TRBV6-5, the J call TRBJ1-5; TRBD1 aligns across 10 bases. Germline V gene sequence: CDR1 MNHEY, CDR2 SVGAGI. Germline trimming cut 5 bases from V and 1 base from J; bases unmatched to any gene: 2. CDR3 length: 15 amino acids. CDR3 DNA: TGTGCCAGCAGTCGGACAGGGGGGAGCAATCAGCCCCAGCATTTT. Encoded protein: CASSRTGGSNQPQHF.

This clonotype was detected only a few times. The CDR3 loop is CASSLRGGRSTDTQYF. DNA of the CDR3: TGCGCCAGCAGCTTGCGTGGCGGGAGGAGCACAGATACGCAGTATTTT. This rearrangement joins TRBV5-1 to TRBJ2-3; 8 bases map to TRBD2. The CDR3 length is 16 residues. After removal of 1 base from V and 0 bases from J, the junction contained 4 bases not matched to a gene. The germline V gene has CDR1 SGHRS and CDR2 YFSETQ. Variable domain in full (rest from reference TRBV5-1 and TRBJ2-3): KAGVTQTPRYLIKTRGQQVTLSCSPISGHRSVSWYQQTPGQGLQFLFEYFSETQRNKGNFPGRFSGRQFSNSRSEMNVSTLELGDSALYLCASSLRGGRSTDTQYFGPGTRLTVL.

This chain connects TRBV9 to TRBJ2-2, with 7 bases that match TRBD2. V lost 0 bases and J lost 5; bases outside the gene matches: 10. From germline, CDR1 is SGDLS and CDR2 YYNGEE. The CDR3 extends over 17 amino acids. CDR3 coding DNA: TGTGCCAGCAGCGTAGGACTAGCACTTATCCCGACCGGGGAGCTGTTTTTT. Translated, it gives CASSVGLALIPTGELFF.

The chain employs TRBV11-2 and TRBJ2-5, with 9 bases matching TRBD2. V gave up 4 bases and J gave up 5 bases; unmatched junction bases: 14. This CDR3 contains 17 residues. CDR1 is SGHAT, CDR2 FQNNGV, per germline. This chain's CDR3 is CASSSIGLAGSGETQYF. DNA for the CDR3: TGTGCCAGCAGCTCTATTGGGCTAGCGGGAAGTGGGGAGACCCAGTACTTC.

The V gene is TRBV7-6, the J gene TRBJ1-2; D may be TRBD1 (6 bases). V was shortened by 5 bases and J by 0 bases, with 16 bases between the two germline ends. Germline-derived CDR1 and CDR2 are SGHVS and FNYEAQ. The CDR3 covers 16 residues. The CDR3 loop is CASSLAGGASNYGYTF. The CDR3 DNA is TGTGCCAGCAGCCTCGCCGGGGGGGCCTCTAACTATGGCTACACCTTC.

This clonotype occurred once. The chain couples TRBV28 to TRBJ2-7; 7 nucleotides match TRBD1. CDR3 length equals 14 residues. V lost 7 bases and J lost 3; bases outside the gene matches: 9. CDR1 and CDR2 from the germline V gene are MDHEN and SYDVKM. CDR3 sequence (DNA): TGTGCCAGCATCGCCCCGGACAGGTACTACGAGCAGTACTTC. Encoded protein: CASIAPDRYYEQYF.

The V call is TRBV30, the J call TRBJ2-7; 7 nucleotides line up with TRBD1. V shed 2 bases, J shed 6 bases, and the junction held 4 bases outside the gene matches. Germline assignment: CDR1 GTSNPN and CDR2 SVGIG (reference sequence). The CDR3 covers 12 residues. This CDR3 is CAWSSDRVEQYF. The CDR3 region has the DNA TGTGCCTGGAGTTCCGACAGGGTCGAGCAGTACTTC.

The table lists this clonotype with a few counts. In DNA, the CDR3 is TGTGCCAGCAGCTTGTGGGAGGGGGTCTTCAATGAGCAGTTCTTC. Translation: CASSLWEGVFNEQFF. V gene TRBV5-8 combines with J gene TRBJ2-1; a possible D gene is TRBD2 (7 bases). Germline lookup yields CDR1 SGHTS and CDR2 YDEGEE. Trimming left V 1 base short and J 6 bases short, with 14 bases between. The length of the CDR3 is 15 residues. Full variable domain (rest looked up from reference TRBV5-8 and TRBJ2-1): EAGVTQSPTHLIKTRGQQATLRCSPISGHTSVYWYQQALGLGLQFLLWYDEGEERNRGNFPPRFSGRQFPNYSSELNVNALELEDSALYLCASSLWEGVFNEQFFGPGTRLTVL.

This clonotype was counted only a few times. The V and J genes are TRBV29-1 and TRBJ1-2; D gene unclear. Germline CDR1 is SQVTM and CDR2 is ANQGSEA. V shed 3 bases and J shed 8 bases, with 16 bases lying between them. The CDR3 totals 13 residues. The CDR3 DNA sequence: TGCAGCGTTGATATTTCGGGGTCATCGGGCTACACCTTC. Amino acid sequence: CSVDISGSSGYTF. The variable domain in full, completed from reference TRBV29-1 and TRBJ1-2, reads SAVISQKPSRDICQRGTSLTIQCQVDSQVTMMFWYRQQPGQSLTLIATANQGSEATYESGFVIDKFPISRPNLTFSTLTVSNMSPEDSSIYLCSVDISGSSGYTFGSGTRLTVV.

This sequence joins TRBV12-3 or TRBV12-4 and TRBJ2-1; 10 bases line up with TRBD2. With V trimmed by 6 bases and J by 8 bases, 16 bases remained unmatched. The CDR3 is made up of 17 amino acids. CDR3: CASSFAYSGLARHEQFF. In nucleotides, the CDR3 is TGTGCCAGCAGCTTTGCTTACTCGGGACTAGCGAGGCATGAGCAGTTCTTC.